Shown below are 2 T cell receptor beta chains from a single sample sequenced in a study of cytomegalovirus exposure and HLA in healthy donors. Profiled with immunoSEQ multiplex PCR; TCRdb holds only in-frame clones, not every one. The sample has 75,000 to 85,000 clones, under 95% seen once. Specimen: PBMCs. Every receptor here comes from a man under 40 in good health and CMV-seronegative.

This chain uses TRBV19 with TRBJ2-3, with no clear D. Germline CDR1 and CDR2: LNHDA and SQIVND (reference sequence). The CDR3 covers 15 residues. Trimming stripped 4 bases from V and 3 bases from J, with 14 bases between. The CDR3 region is CASSKTPAVTDTQYF. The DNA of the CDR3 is TGTGCCAGTAGTAAAACCCCCGCGGTGACAGATACGCAGTATTTT. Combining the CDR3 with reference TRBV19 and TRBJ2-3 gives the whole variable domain DGGITQSPKYLFRKEGQNVTLSCEQNLNHDAMYWYRQDPGQGLRLIYYSQIVNDFQKGDIAEGYSVSREKKESFPLTVTSAQKNPTAFYLCASSKTPAVTDTQYFGPGTRLTVL.

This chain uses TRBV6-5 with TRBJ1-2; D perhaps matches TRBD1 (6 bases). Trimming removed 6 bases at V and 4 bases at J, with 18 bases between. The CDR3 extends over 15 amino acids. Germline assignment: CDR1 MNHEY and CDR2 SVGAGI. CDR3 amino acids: CASSQTTTGPYGYTF. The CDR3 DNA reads TGTGCCAGCAGCCAAACCACCACAGGGCCCTATGGCTACACCTTC.